The clone carrying this T cell receptor (beta chain) was observed a few times. The antigen is not known. PCR was performed a second time for about 7 to 12 cycles using a sample-barcoded 5' primer and a J-beta primer mix. TCRdb reprocessed the 5' RACE reads with MiXCR, giving one entry per CDR3 protein. There are about 760,000 distinct CDR3 sequences in the sample; 56% occur only once, and roughly 26% lies in the top ten. The CDR3 consists of 16 residues. Between the trimmed V and J ends, which lost 1 base and 2 bases, there was a span of 16 bases. Germline-derived CDR1 and CDR2 are SQVTM and ANQGSEA. These data originate in a study of blood T cells in healthy people across ages. Study-level findings and limits: As naive T cell percentage varied, TCR beta diversity correlated strongly with it. The recorded TCR beta diversity per million T cells decreased in a roughly linear manner with age. Shifts in expanded clonotypes may have been confounded by donor CMV status, which was unknown.

Isolation recovered at least 7 million PBMCs from every sample. What was sequenced was blood. The chain employs TRBV29-1 and TRBJ2-3; possible D gene TRBD1, 6 bases. The origin of this receptor is a middle-aged man in good health. The CDR3 loop reads CSVEVPRGFYTDTQYF. DNA of the CDR3: TGCAGCGTTGAAGTTCCCAGGGGATTTTACACAGATACGCAGTATTTT.